One sample yielded the 27 T cell receptor beta chains listed below, sequenced in a study of T-cell reconstitution after alpha-beta-depleted transplantation in children. Molecular barcoding with unique molecular identifiers was used for the TCRbeta library. TCRdb reprocessed the PCR reads with MiXCR, giving one entry per CDR3 protein. This sample has 250,000 to 400,000 distinct CDR3 sequences, with roughly 21% found just once. The starting material was PBMCs, mostly from graft donor cells, obtained 180 days after TCRalphabeta/CD19-depleted stem cell transplant. These receptors were taken from a male patient under 18 who had a stem cell transplant for acute lymphoblastic leukemia, so the T cells may come from the graft donor.

This chain links TRBV7-2 with TRBJ2-5, with 7 bases matching TRBD2. Germline V gene sequence: CDR1 SGHTA, CDR2 FQGNSA. The V gene end was trimmed by 1 base and the J gene end by 4 bases; junction bases not matched to a gene: 9. There are 16 residues in the CDR3. This CDR3 reads CASSLGSGIRVETQYF. In nucleotides, the CDR3 is TGTGCCAGCAGCTTAGGGAGCGGGATAAGAGTAGAGACCCAGTACTTC.

The V gene is TRBV12-5, the J gene TRBJ2-1, with 12 bases identical to TRBD2. The V gene end was trimmed by 5 bases and the J gene end by 5 bases; junction bases not matched to a gene: 4. This CDR3 is 15 amino acids long. CDR1 is LGHNT and CDR2 is FRNRAP in the germline V gene. In nucleotides, the CDR3 is TGTGCTAGTGGTCCGGGACTAGCGGGTAACAATGAGCAGTTCTTC. Its translation: CASGPGLAGNNEQFF.

The chain couples TRBV12-3 or TRBV12-4 to TRBJ2-1, with 7 bases identical to TRBD2. The CDR3 runs to 13 residues. V lost 3 bases to trimming and J lost 8 bases; unmatched junction nucleotides: 4. This CDR3 is CASSFEAGYEQFF. The CDR3 coding sequence is TGTGCCAGCAGTTTCGAAGCGGGGTATGAGCAGTTCTTC.

This clonotype was found a few times. The gene calls are TRBV6-1 and TRBJ2-7; D unresolved. The CDR3 runs to 15 residues. The germline V gene encodes CDR1 MNHNS and CDR2 SASEGT. V lost 2 bases, J lost 4 bases, and 15 bases lay in between. As DNA, the CDR3 is TGTGCCAGCAGTGAACGGACGTCGACGATTTACGAGCAGTACTTC. Translating gives CASSERTSTIYEQYF.

This clonotype was seen only a few times. The V gene is TRBV10-3, the J gene TRBJ2-7; D perhaps matches TRBD2 (6 bases). V lost 4 bases to trimming and J lost 0 bases, with 13 bases between them. CDR1 is ENHRY, CDR2 SYGVKD, per germline. This CDR3 region has 15 residues. As DNA, the CDR3 is TGTGCCATCAGTGTGGGGGACTCGAGCTCCTACGAGCAGTACTTC. Its translation is CAISVGDSSSYEQYF.

This clonotype was seen ten or more times. This chain's CDR3 is CSARDRGSNQPQHF. The CDR3 coding sequence is TGCAGTGCTAGGGACAGGGGGAGCAATCAGCCCCAGCATTTT. This chain links TRBV20-1 with TRBJ1-5; 10 bases agree with TRBD1. The CDR3 has 14 residues. The J segment lost 1 base and the V segment lost 3 bases, leaving 0 bases of the junction unmatched. The germline V gene has CDR1 DFQATT and CDR2 SNEGSKA (reference sequence).

Written as DNA, the CDR3 is TGTGCCATCAGTGCAGGGATGGTGTACGAGCAGTACTTC. Translated, it gives CAISAGMVYEQYF. The gene calls are TRBV10-3 and TRBJ2-7; the D gene is possibly TRBD1 (5 bases). Germline CDR1 and CDR2: ENHRY and SYGVKD. V was clipped by 4 bases and J by 4 bases, with 11 bases between them. CDR3 length: 13 residues.

This sequence joins TRBV27 and TRBJ2-2; unclear D gene. This CDR3 is built from 15 residues. V was cut by 1 base and J by 1 base, with 7 bases left in between. CDR1 is MNHEY, CDR2 SMNVEV, per germline (reference sequence). CDR3 region: CASSLWRRNTGELFF. The CDR3 nucleotides read TGTGCCAGCAGTTTATGGCGGAGGAACACCGGGGAGCTGTTTTTT.

This chain connects TRBV12-3 or TRBV12-4 to TRBJ2-7, with 10 bases fitting TRBD2. This CDR3 region has 16 residues. V was clipped by 5 bases and J by 3 bases; unmatched bases: 10. In DNA form, the CDR3 reads TGTGCCAGCAGTCCCGGGACTAGCGTAATAATCTACGAGCAGTACTTC. Encoded protein: CASSPGTSVIIYEQYF.

This clonotype was seen only a few times. The chain uses TRBV5-1 and TRBJ2-3; 7 bases match TRBD2. Trimming cost V 2 bases and J 4 bases; bases outside gene matches: 10. From germline, CDR1 is SGHRS and CDR2 YFSETQ. The CDR3 is 16 amino acids. For the CDR3, the DNA is TGCGCCAGCAGCTTCCCGGGAGGACTTCTCGCAGATACGCAGTATTTT. Its protein product is CASSFPGGLLADTQYF. The whole variable domain, remainder taken from reference TRBV5-1 and TRBJ2-3, is KAGVTQTPRYLIKTRGQQVTLSCSPISGHRSVSWYQQTPGQGLQFLFEYFSETQRNKGNFPGRFSGRQFSNSRSEMNVSTLELGDSALYLCASSFPGGLLADTQYFGPGTRLTVL.

This clonotype was counted only a few times. This sequence joins TRBV21-1 and TRBJ2-6; the table calls TRBD1, which could not be checked here. TRBV21-1 is an annotated pseudogene. The CDR3 is 24 residues long. CDR3 amino acids: CASSKVVHPLRRDRDSSGANVLTF. The CDR3, as DNA: TGTGCCAGCAGCAAAGTTGTCCATCCCCTCCGCCGGGACAGGGATTCCTCTGGGGCCAACGTCCTGACTTTC.

The rearrangement uses TRBV6-1 and TRBJ2-7; D tentatively reads TRBD1 or TRBD2 (5 bases each). Germline CDR1 is MNHNS and CDR2 is SASEGT. This CDR3 has 14 amino acids. V lost 4 bases to trimming and J lost 3 bases, with 13 bases between them. The CDR3 loop reads CASSGAGTVYEQYF. CDR3 nucleotides: TGTGCCAGCAGTGGCGCCGGGACGGTCTACGAGCAGTACTTC.

This clonotype showed up just a few times. CDR3 region: CATSWGYNEQFF. The CDR3 coding sequence is TGTGCCACCTCTTGGGGCTACAATGAGCAGTTCTTC. J is TRBJ2-1 and V is TRBV12-3 or TRBV12-4, with no clear D. This CDR3 has 12 residues. The germline V and J ends were trimmed by 10 bases and 3 bases, with 10 bases remaining between them.

This clonotype turned up a few times. The DNA for the CDR3 is TGTGCCAGCAGCCAAGCCGAGTATGGGGCTAGGAATGAGCAGTTCTTC. Protein sequence: CASSQAEYGARNEQFF. The chain joins TRBV3-1 to TRBJ2-1; D may be TRBD1 (5 bases). V lost 1 base, J lost 7 bases, and 17 bases lay in between. CDR1 and CDR2 (germline): LGHDT, YNNKEL (reference sequence). This CDR3 region has 16 residues.

V is TRBV4-3 and J is TRBJ2-7; D perhaps matches TRBD1 (5 bases). The CDR3 runs 15 residues. Germline values: CDR1 LGHNA, CDR2 YSLEER. Trimming removed 0 bases at V and 4 bases at J, with 13 bases between. DNA of the CDR3: TGCGCCAGCAGCCAAGATATAGGCAGGGTGTACGAGCAGTACTTC. Translating gives CASSQDIGRVYEQYF.

The V gene is TRBV7-9, the J gene TRBJ2-3; no clear D. Per germline, CDR1 SEHNR and CDR2 FQNEAQ (reference sequence). Trimming shortened V by 5 bases and J by 6 bases, and 15 bases separated the two germline ends. This CDR3 is 14 amino acids long. This chain's CDR3 is CASSPRIPWDTQYF. CDR3 nucleotides: TGTGCCAGCAGCCCCCGGATACCCTGGGATACGCAGTATTTT.

There are a few counts of this clonotype. The chain uses TRBV4-2 and TRBJ2-1, with D possibly being TRBD1 or TRBD2 (5 bases each). With 4 bases removed from V and 6 bases from J, the gap between germline ends came to 16 bases. CDR1 and CDR2 from the germline V gene are LGHNA and YNFKEQ. The CDR3 contains 15 residues. CDR3 region: CASSPSWGLGNEQFF. The CDR3 nucleotides are TGTGCCAGCAGCCCATCGTGGGGGTTGGGCAATGAGCAGTTCTTC.

This clonotype has only a few counts. The DNA for the CDR3 is TGCAGTGCGGGCAGTCCCTACGAGCAGTACTTC. Translated: CSAGSPYEQYF. This chain links TRBV20-1 with TRBJ2-7; unclear D gene. V gave up 6 bases and J gave up 2 bases, with 8 bases separating them. The CDR3 has 11 residues. Germline CDR1 and CDR2: DFQATT and SNEGSKA (reference sequence).

There are a few counts of this clonotype. V and J are TRBV5-1 and TRBJ2-5; D gene ambiguous. The CDR3 loop spans 16 amino acids. V shed 0 bases and J shed 5 bases, with 17 bases lying between them. Germline lookup yields CDR1 SGHRS and CDR2 YFSETQ. CDR3 nucleotide sequence: TGCGCCAGCAGCTTGGTTGCCCTGCGGTGGGTGGAGACCCAGTACTTC. Its translation is CASSLVALRWVETQYF.

The sample holds a few counts of this clonotype. The V and J genes are TRBV5-1 and TRBJ2-7, with TRBD1 identical over 7 bases. CDR3 length equals 17 residues. The V gene end was trimmed by 1 base and the J gene end by 1 base; junction bases not matched to a gene: 11. Looked up from germline, CDR1 is SGHRS and CDR2 is YFSETQ. The CDR3 sequence: CASSLYISRQGSYEQYF. CDR3 nucleotide sequence: TGCGCCAGCAGCTTGTATATTTCACGACAGGGTTCCTACGAGCAGTACTTC.

The chain uses TRBV27 and TRBJ2-6, with D uncertain. The CDR3 is made up of 15 amino acids. Germline CDR1 reads MNHEY; CDR2 reads SMNVEV (reference sequence). The ends were cut back, 5 bases at V and 0 bases at J, with 8 bases in the middle. CDR3 in amino acids: CASSPFYSGANVLTF. In nucleotides, the CDR3 is TGTGCCAGCAGTCCTTTTTACTCTGGGGCCAACGTCCTGACTTTC. Using reference TRBV27 and TRBJ2-6 for the parts outside the CDR3, the full variable domain is EAQVTQNPRYLITVTGKKLTVTCSQNMNHEYMSWYRQDPGLGLRQIYYSMNVEVTDKGDVPEGYKVSRKEKRNFPLILESPSPNQTSLYFCASSPFYSGANVLTFGAGSRLTVL.

This clonotype was detected once. The genes are TRBV2 and TRBJ2-7; TRBD1 might be the D (6 bases). In germline, CDR1 is SNHLY, CDR2 FYNNEI. The CDR3 spans 13 residues. V was cut by 7 bases and J by 3 bases, with 13 bases left in between. The CDR3 coding sequence is TGTGCCAGCATTACAGGGTTGGACTACGAGCAGTACTTC. Translation: CASITGLDYEQYF.

This chain connects TRBV19 to TRBJ2-2; D perhaps matches TRBD1 (5 bases). The CDR3 loop spans 14 amino acids. V lost 3 bases to trimming and J lost 0 bases, with 5 bases between them. Per germline, CDR1 LNHDA and CDR2 SQIVND (reference sequence). CDR3 coding DNA: TGTGCCAGTAGTATGGGGCCGAACACCGGGGAGCTGTTTTTT. Translation: CASSMGPNTGELFF.

J is TRBJ2-7 and V is TRBV12-3 or TRBV12-4; 13 bases agree with TRBD2. With V trimmed by 0 bases and J by 2 bases, 1 base remained unmatched. The CDR3 consists of 16 residues. CDR3 loop: CASSLAGLAGTYEQYF. The CDR3 DNA follows: TGTGCCAGCAGTTTAGCGGGACTAGCGGGGACCTACGAGCAGTACTTC.

The chain carries TRBV5-1 and TRBJ2-7, with a possible D match to TRBD2 (5 bases). Trimming removed 3 bases at V and 2 bases at J, with 18 bases between. The CDR3 is 16 amino acids. In germline, CDR1 is SGHRS, CDR2 YFSETQ. The CDR3 spells CASSSPGSALTYEQYF. DNA of the CDR3: TGCGCCAGCAGCTCGCCAGGTAGCGCACTAACCTACGAGCAGTACTTC.

The chain employs TRBV5-1 and TRBJ1-2, with a weak D call TRBD1 (5 bases). The CDR3 is 13 amino acids. V was clipped by 4 bases and J by 6 bases, with 13 bases between them. Germline lookup yields CDR1 SGHRS and CDR2 YFSETQ. CDR3 nucleotide sequence: TGCGCCAGCAGCCCAGAGGGGATAGATGGCTACACCTTC. Translation gives CASSPEGIDGYTF.

This CDR3 reads CASSLVGRRTDTQYF. The CDR3 region has the DNA TGTGCCAGCAGCTTAGTCGGGAGGCGAACAGATACGCAGTATTTT. The rearrangement links TRBV7-2 to TRBJ2-3, with 7 bases matching TRBD2. Per germline, CDR1 SGHTA and CDR2 FQGNSA. Trimming removed 1 base from V and 3 bases from J; junction bases left unmatched: 4. The CDR3 sequence is 15 residues long. The variable domain in full, with the rest retrieved from reference TRBV7-2 and TRBJ2-3, is GAGVSQSPSNKVTEKGKDVELRCDPISGHTALYWYRQSLGQGLEFLIYFQGNSAPDKSGLPSDRFSAERTGGSVSTLTIQRTQQEDSAVYLCASSLVGRRTDTQYFGPGTRLTVL.